The present T cell receptor (beta chain) was sequenced within a study of T cells in Graves' hyperthyroidism and ophthalmopathy. The overall study: Peripheral blood samples were taken at initial diagnosis, prior to any treatment. Findings and caveats of the study: A model using 13 V-J features told ophthalmopathy apart from stable hyperthyroidism.

Germline values: CDR1 GTSNPN, CDR2 SVGIG (reference sequence). This CDR3 is built from 16 residues. V dropped 1 base and J dropped 0 bases, with 15 bases sitting between them. Details on this clonotype: Its antigen is not known.

Amplification yielded TCR beta CDR3 regions, with RNA transcripts as the source. The TCR CDR3 was amplified in a first-round RT-PCR using the HTBI primer set. Each CDR3 protein gets one entry after TCRdb re-called the multiplex PCR reads with MiXCR. The table records about 350,000 distinct CDR3 sequences, 15% to 20% of them present only once. Reasons for excluding patients were uncontrolled infection, other autoimmune disease, pregnancy or lactation. The PBMCs were sourced from fresh peripheral blood (around 10 ml). The sequencing input was blood. The sequence was collected from a woman between 40 and 55 years old with Graves' ophthalmopathy. This sequence joins TRBV30 and TRBJ2-5; the D gene is possibly TRBD1 (5 bases). The CDR3: CAWSAANQGYQETQYF. For the CDR3, the DNA is TGTGCCTGGAGTGCCGCCAACCAGGGTTACCAAGAGACCCAGTACTTC.